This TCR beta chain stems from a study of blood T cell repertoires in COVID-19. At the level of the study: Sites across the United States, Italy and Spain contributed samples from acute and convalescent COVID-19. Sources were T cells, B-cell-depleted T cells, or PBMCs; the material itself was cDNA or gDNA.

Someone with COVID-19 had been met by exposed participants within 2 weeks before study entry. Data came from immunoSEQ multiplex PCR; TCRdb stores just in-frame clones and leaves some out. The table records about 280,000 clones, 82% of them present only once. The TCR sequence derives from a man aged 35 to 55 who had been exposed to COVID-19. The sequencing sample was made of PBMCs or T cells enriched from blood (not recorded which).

CDR3 DNA: TGTGCCAGCAGTTGTCATACAGGGTTATTTTCCTACGAGCAGTACTTC. Its protein product is CASSCHTGLFSYEQYF. V is TRBV27 and J is TRBJ2-7, with a possible D match to TRBD1 (6 bases). The V end lost 4 bases, the J end lost 1 base, and 17 bases lay between the germline ends. The CDR3 has 16 amino acids. Germline V gene sequence: CDR1 MNHEY, CDR2 SMNVEV (reference sequence).